The 21 T cell receptor beta chains below come from one sample, sequenced in a study of T cells after yellow fever vaccination. Each CDR3 protein gets one entry after TCRdb re-called the 5' RACE reads with MiXCR. The sample records some 350,000 distinct CDR3 sequences, more than 9% being singletons. The material sequenced was PBMCs, taken on the day of the first yellow fever vaccination. The source of these receptors is a young man who received the YFV17D yellow fever vaccine.

This clonotype has more than one count but fewer than ten. The rearrangement links TRBV18 to TRBJ2-7; D might be TRBD2 (6 bases). The V gene's germline CDR1 is KGHSH and CDR2 LQKENI. CDR3 length: 14 residues. Deletions cut 1 base from V and 5 bases from J, with 12 bases between. CDR3 loop: CASSPRRGMHEQYV. As DNA, the CDR3 is TGTGCCAGCTCACCACGGCGGGGAATGCACGAGCAGTACGTC.

Many counts were recorded for this clonotype. The rearrangement joins TRBV7-2 to TRBJ2-1, with TRBD2 as a possible D gene (5 bases). The CDR3 contains 15 residues. Germline CDR1 reads SGHTA; CDR2 reads FQGNSA. V was clipped by 1 base and J by 9 bases, with 16 bases between them. The CDR3 nucleotides read TGTGCCAGCAGCTTAGAGCCGGGGTCGTGGATTGAGCAGTTCTTC. Its protein product is CASSLEPGSWIEQFF.

This sequence joins TRBV6-1 and TRBJ1-1, with 12 bases lining up with TRBD1. V gave up 6 bases and J gave up 1 base; unmatched junction bases: 9. From germline, CDR1 is MNHNS and CDR2 SASEGT. The CDR3 is made up of 17 amino acids. The CDR3 nucleotides are TGTGCCAGCAGCCCCGGGACAGGGGGCCTCTCGAACACTGAAGCTTTCTTT. The encoded protein is CASSPGTGGLSNTEAFF.

In its sample, this clonotype was seen a few times. This chain joins TRBV4-1 and TRBJ1-5; D unclear. V shed 2 bases and J shed 7 bases, with 12 bases lying between them. This CDR3 contains 14 residues. Germline V gene data show CDR1 as MGHRA and CDR2 as YSYEKL. CDR3 region: CASSQLGFGQPQHF. The CDR3 DNA sequence: TGCGCCAGCAGCCAACTCGGGTTCGGGCAGCCCCAGCATTTT.

This chain uses TRBV3-1 with TRBJ2-3; no clear D. CDR1 and CDR2 from the germline V gene are LGHDT and YNNKEL (reference sequence). The CDR3 runs 14 residues. Trimming left V 2 bases short and J 2 bases short, with 8 bases between. CDR3 coding DNA: TGTGCCAGCAGCCAACCCCGACACACAGATACGCAGTATTTT. Its protein is CASSQPRHTDTQYF.

The rearrangement uses TRBV5-1 and TRBJ2-3; 8 bases are a match to TRBD2. After removal of 0 bases from V and 1 base from J, the junction contained 13 bases not matched to a gene. Germline V gives CDR1 SGHRS, CDR2 YFSETQ. The CDR3 length is 19 residues. CDR3 nucleotides: TGCGCCAGCAGCTTGGCCGGGAGGGGGGCCACCCTCGGCACAGATACGCAGTATTTT. Encoded protein: CASSLAGRGATLGTDTQYF.

This CDR3 reads CASSLEGGHRNTEAFF. DNA for the CDR3: TGTGCCAGCAGTTTAGAGGGGGGGCACCGTAACACTGAAGCTTTCTTT. The V gene is TRBV12-3 or TRBV12-4, the J gene TRBJ1-1; TRBD1 might be the D (6 bases). The CDR3 sequence is 16 residues long. V was pared by 1 base and J by 2 bases, with 14 bases between.

This clonotype was observed a handful of times. This chain joins TRBV4-1 and TRBJ2-5; the D gene is possibly TRBD1 (6 bases). The germline V gene encodes CDR1 MGHRA and CDR2 YSYEKL. V was shortened by 2 bases and J by 5 bases, with 12 bases between the two germline ends. This CDR3 contains 14 residues. As DNA, the CDR3 is TGCGCCAGCAGCCAATATGGGGGCCGGGAGACCCAGTACTTC. Protein product: CASSQYGGRETQYF.

This chain uses TRBV10-3 with TRBJ2-1; TRBD1 or TRBD2 may be the D gene (7 bases each). Germline V gene sequence: CDR1 ENHRY, CDR2 SYGVKD. V was clipped by 2 bases and J by 2 bases, with 16 bases between them. The CDR3 covers 17 residues. The CDR3 coding sequence is TGTGCCATCAGTGAGGGGAGGGGGCTACCCACCTACAATGAGCAGTTCTTC. Translated: CAISEGRGLPTYNEQFF.

This clonotype was counted a few times. The chain recombines TRBV5-1 with TRBJ2-3; D remains unclear. Per germline, CDR1 SGHRS and CDR2 YFSETQ. Trimming pared 0 bases from V and 6 bases from J, leaving 11 bases between. This CDR3 has 14 residues. The CDR3 coding sequence is TGCGCCAGCAGCTTGGAGGTCGCCCGGGATACGCAGTATTTT. Translation: CASSLEVARDTQYF.

The chain is built from TRBV14 and TRBJ1-2; TRBD1 might be the D (6 bases). Looked up from germline, CDR1 is SGHDN and CDR2 is FVKESK. Trimming removed 4 bases at V and 2 bases at J, with 23 bases between. The CDR3 length is 18 residues. CDR3 nucleotides: TGTGCCAGCAGCCCCGTGGCAGGGGCGAGTTACAGGAACTATGGCTACACCTTC. This translates into CASSPVAGASYRNYGYTF.

This clonotype showed up many times. This chain links TRBV6-2 or TRBV6-3 with TRBJ2-5; D remains ambiguous. CDR1 and CDR2 from the germline V gene are MNHEY and SVGEGT. V gave up 4 bases and J gave up 5 bases, with 14 bases separating them. This CDR3 spans 14 amino acids. CDR3 residues: CASSSVTVGETQYF. The CDR3 DNA reads TGTGCCAGCAGTTCCGTAACGGTAGGGGAGACCCAGTACTTC.

This clonotype was found many times. The CDR3 sequence is CASSRQGEQFF. Written as DNA, the CDR3 is TGTGCCAGCAGCAGACAGGGTGAGCAGTTCTTC. The chain has TRBV5-4 and TRBJ2-1, with 7 bases aligning to TRBD1. V gave up 4 bases and J gave up 9 bases; unmatched junction bases: 1. Germline CDR1 is SGHNT and CDR2 is YYREEE (reference sequence). The CDR3 loop spans 11 amino acids.

This chain joins TRBV6-2 or TRBV6-3 and TRBJ2-3; D gene ambiguous. The CDR3 consists of 14 residues. Germline V CDR1 and CDR2: MNHEY, SVGEGT. V shed 2 bases and J shed 3 bases, with 9 bases lying between them. As DNA, the CDR3 is TGTGCCAGCAGTTACGTCCAAATTACAGATACGCAGTATTTT. It is translated as CASSYVQITDTQYF.

This clonotype was recorded a few times. V is TRBV9 and J is TRBJ2-5; 15 nucleotides match TRBD2. The CDR3 has 18 amino acids. V lost 2 bases to trimming and J lost 2 bases; unmatched junction nucleotides: 7. The V gene's germline CDR1 is SGDLS and CDR2 YYNGEE. The CDR3 nucleotides are TGTGCCAGCAGCGTCCCAACCGGACTAGCGGGGGGGCAAGAGACCCAGTACTTC. It specifies CASSVPTGLAGGQETQYF.

V and J are TRBV20-1 and TRBJ2-1; 16 bases fit TRBD2. Losses at the gene ends were 0 bases for V and 10 bases for J; bases not matched to a gene: 6. The CDR3 is made up of 16 amino acids. Germline V gene sequence: CDR1 DFQATT, CDR2 SNEGSKA (reference sequence). CDR3 nucleotide sequence: TGCAGTGCTAGAGAAGGGACTAGCGGGGGGGCCTACGAGCAGTTCTTC. Its translation is CSAREGTSGGAYEQFF.

This clonotype was picked up a small number of times. The chain carries TRBV4-3 and TRBJ2-7, with D possibly being TRBD1 or TRBD2 (5 bases each). The CDR3 is 17 amino acids. Trimming took 0 bases from V and 7 from J, leaving 22 bases between them. Per germline, CDR1 LGHNA and CDR2 YSLEER. CDR3 nucleotides: TGCGCCAGCAGCCAAGAGCATTGGGGGACGGTCTGGTTGGAGCAGTACTTC. This encodes CASSQEHWGTVWLEQYF.

The rearrangement joins TRBV6-6 to TRBJ1-5; no clear D. Germline V gives CDR1 MNHNY, CDR2 SVGAGI (reference sequence). The CDR3 totals 13 residues. V was shortened by 8 bases and J by 8 bases, with 16 bases between the two germline ends. The CDR3 loop reads CASSNSPWEPQHF. CDR3 sequence (DNA): TGTGCCAGCTCGAACAGCCCGTGGGAGCCCCAGCATTTT.

The chain employs TRBV12-3 or TRBV12-4 and TRBJ1-4; no clear D. The CDR3 loop spans 14 amino acids. V was clipped by 7 bases and J by 8 bases, with 17 bases between them. CDR3 coding DNA: TGTGCCAGCAAACTGGACGTCGGGATAGAAAAACTGTTTTTT. Translating it yields CASKLDVGIEKLFF.

This clonotype showed up just a few times. V is TRBV4-2 and J is TRBJ1-1; D gene uncertain. CDR1 is LGHNA, CDR2 YNFKEQ, per germline. With 4 bases removed from V and 4 bases from J, the gap between germline ends came to 16 bases. The CDR3 contains 15 residues. CDR3 DNA: TGTGCCAGCAGCCCTAGCACGGCCGACGGCACTGAAGCTTTCTTT. It encodes CASSPSTADGTEAFF.

This clonotype was recorded at least ten times. The CDR3 DNA is TGTGCCAGCAAGCGGGACAGTTCCAAAACAGATACGCAGTATTTT. Its protein product is CASKRDSSKTDTQYF. The chain recombines TRBV6-4 with TRBJ2-3; D may correspond to TRBD1 or TRBD2 (7 bases each). CDR1 and CDR2 (germline): MRHNA, SNTAGT. The CDR3 extends over 15 amino acids. Trimming pared 7 bases from V and 3 bases from J, leaving 17 bases between.